Below, 15 T cell receptor beta chains from the same sample are listed, as sequenced in a study of early T cells in non-severe SARS-CoV-2 infection. TCRdb reanalysed the 5' RACE reads using MiXCR and keeps one entry per CDR3 protein. The sample lists under 70,000 distinct CDR3 sequences, 10% to 15% occurring once. What was sequenced was whole blood. The origin of the receptors is an adult who was a healthcare worker with PCR-confirmed SARS-CoV-2 infection or an uninfected control (not recorded which).

This clonotype came up a few times. The V and J genes are TRBV7-3 and TRBJ1-6; 11 nucleotides align to TRBD1. Per the germline V gene, CDR1 is SGHTA and CDR2 is FQGTGA. The CDR3 has 16 amino acids. Germline trimming cut 2 bases from V and 8 bases from J; bases unmatched to any gene: 5. The CDR3 sequence: CASSLLDRGQDSPLHF. The CDR3 DNA reads as TGTGCCAGCAGCTTATTGGACAGGGGGCAAGATTCACCCCTCCACTTT.

This clonotype was observed at least ten times. V usage is TRBV5-1 and J usage is TRBJ1-4, with a possible D match to TRBD1 (6 bases). The CDR3 covers 14 residues. The V end was cut by 2 bases, the J end by 6 bases, with 11 bases between. Germline CDR1 and CDR2: SGHRS and YFSETQ. CDR3 loop: CASSFGPGDEKLFF. In DNA form, the CDR3 reads TGCGCCAGCAGCTTTGGCCCAGGGGATGAAAAACTGTTTTTT.

The chain links TRBV24-1 to TRBJ2-1, with unresolved D. CDR1 and CDR2 (germline): KGHDR, SFDVKD. The CDR3 covers 13 residues. V was shortened by 3 bases and J by 11 bases, with 13 bases between the two germline ends. CDR3 sequence reads: CATSDQLFGKQFF. CDR3 sequence (DNA): TGTGCCACCAGTGATCAACTATTTGGCAAGCAGTTCTTC.

This clonotype was counted many times. The chain combines TRBV6-6 with TRBJ2-5, with D perhaps matching TRBD1 (6 bases). The CDR3 loop spans 15 amino acids. In germline, CDR1 is MNHNY, CDR2 SVGAGI (reference sequence). V was trimmed by 1 base and J by 7 bases, leaving 16 bases between them. CDR3: CASSYWTLQGGTQYF. For the CDR3, the DNA is TGTGCCAGCAGTTACTGGACTCTCCAAGGGGGGACCCAGTACTTC.

The chain couples TRBV7-2 to TRBJ2-3, with 14 bases fitting TRBD2. The germline CDR1 and CDR2 sequences are SGHTA and FQGNSA. CDR3 length equals 17 residues. J gave up 4 bases and V 2 bases, and 5 bases lay outside the gene matches. This chain's CDR3 is CASSLLGLAGVPDTQYF. The CDR3 DNA is TGTGCCAGCAGCTTACTGGGACTAGCGGGAGTCCCAGATACGCAGTATTTT.

There are a few counts of this clonotype. The chain links TRBV11-1 to TRBJ2-7, with 8 bases aligning to TRBD2. The V and J ends lost 0 bases and 2 bases, in that order; junction bases with no gene match: 0. Germline V CDR1 and CDR2: SGHAT, FQDESV (reference sequence). The CDR3 has 14 amino acids. CDR3 bases: TGTGCCAGCAGCTTAGCTAGCGGGACCTACGAGCAGTACTTC. This sequence encodes CASSLASGTYEQYF.

This clonotype was detected many times. The chain couples TRBV18 to TRBJ2-6, with 12 bases aligning to TRBD2. The CDR3 is made up of 19 amino acids. CDR1 is KGHSH and CDR2 is LQKENI in the germline V gene. Unmatched junction bases numbered 6, after V lost 3 bases and J lost 0 bases. The CDR3 DNA reads as TGTGCCAGCTCACCTCAACTAGCGGGGGGTAGCTCTGGGGCCAACGTCCTGACTTTC. Amino acid sequence: CASSPQLAGGSSGANVLTF.

This chain connects TRBV20-1 to TRBJ2-3; the D gene is possibly TRBD2 (5 bases). Looked up from germline, CDR1 is DFQATT and CDR2 is SNEGSKA (reference sequence). CDR3 length equals 14 residues. V was trimmed by 6 bases and J by 0 bases, leaving 13 bases between them. CDR3 in amino acids: CSANKRKSTDTQYF. The CDR3 nucleotides are TGCAGTGCCAACAAGCGGAAGAGCACAGATACGCAGTATTTT.

This clonotype has more than one count but fewer than ten. The chain has TRBV6-1 and TRBJ1-5; TRBD1 aligns across 7 bases. V was pared by 6 bases and J by 6 bases, with 8 bases of the junction left unmatched. This CDR3 has 14 residues. The germline V gene encodes CDR1 MNHNS and CDR2 SASEGT. The CDR3 region is CASRRQGVGQPQHF. In DNA, the CDR3 is TGTGCCAGCAGGAGACAGGGTGTAGGTCAGCCCCAGCATTTT.

The table lists this clonotype with a few counts. V is TRBV7-9 and J is TRBJ1-2, with D unclear. The CDR3 is 12 residues long. V lost 1 base and J 6 bases, leaving 6 bases between the germline ends. In germline, CDR1 is SEHNR, CDR2 FQNEAQ (reference sequence). The CDR3 loop is CASSLDLHGYTF. The CDR3 DNA follows: TGTGCCAGCAGCTTAGATCTGCATGGCTACACCTTC.

This clonotype was recorded many times. V and J are TRBV25-1 and TRBJ2-7; weak D call: TRBD2 (5 bases). The germline V and J ends were trimmed by 0 bases and 5 bases, with 14 bases remaining between them. Germline V gene data show CDR1 as MGHDK and CDR2 as SYGVNS. The CDR3 covers 15 residues. CDR3 protein: CASSEYGNPRDEQYF. In nucleotides, the CDR3 is TGTGCCAGCAGTGAATACGGGAACCCCCGGGACGAGCAGTACTTC.

The gene calls are TRBV10-3 and TRBJ1-6; D gene ambiguous. This CDR3 has 18 amino acids. Trimming pared 2 bases from V and 0 bases from J, leaving 14 bases between. CDR1 ENHRY and CDR2 SYGVKD come from the germline V gene. In nucleotides, the CDR3 is TGTGCCATCAGTGAGCGGGTACAGTTGAGCTCCTATAATTCACCCCTCCACTTT. Amino acid sequence: CAISERVQLSSYNSPLHF.

In this sample, this clonotype turned up many times. V is TRBV19 and J is TRBJ1-2, with D maybe TRBD1 (5 bases). The CDR3 is made up of 15 amino acids. Germline V lookup: CDR1 LNHDA, CDR2 SQIVND (reference sequence). V was clipped by 10 bases and J by 6 bases, with 24 bases between them. The CDR3 spells CATSIDGAALDGYTF. CDR3 DNA sequence: TGTGCCACCTCCATCGATGGGGCAGCCCTAGATGGCTACACCTTC.

The chain links TRBV29-1 to TRBJ2-7; possibly TRBD2 for D (6 bases). CDR1 is SQVTM and CDR2 is ANQGSEA in the germline V gene. Trimming shortened V by 3 bases and J by 7 bases, and 16 bases separated the two germline ends. This CDR3 has 13 amino acids. CDR3 in amino acids: CSVDFPSGREQYF. The CDR3 DNA reads TGCAGCGTTGATTTCCCCTCGGGGAGGGAGCAGTACTTC.

The V and J genes are TRBV6-2 or TRBV6-3 and TRBJ1-2; the D gene is possibly TRBD1 (6 bases). CDR3 length: 13 residues. V was cut by 6 bases and J by 1 base, with 9 bases left in between. Germline V gives CDR1 MNHEY, CDR2 SVGEGT. This CDR3 reads CASSHRDNYGYTF. CDR3 coding DNA: TGTGCCAGCAGCCACAGGGATAACTATGGCTACACCTTC.